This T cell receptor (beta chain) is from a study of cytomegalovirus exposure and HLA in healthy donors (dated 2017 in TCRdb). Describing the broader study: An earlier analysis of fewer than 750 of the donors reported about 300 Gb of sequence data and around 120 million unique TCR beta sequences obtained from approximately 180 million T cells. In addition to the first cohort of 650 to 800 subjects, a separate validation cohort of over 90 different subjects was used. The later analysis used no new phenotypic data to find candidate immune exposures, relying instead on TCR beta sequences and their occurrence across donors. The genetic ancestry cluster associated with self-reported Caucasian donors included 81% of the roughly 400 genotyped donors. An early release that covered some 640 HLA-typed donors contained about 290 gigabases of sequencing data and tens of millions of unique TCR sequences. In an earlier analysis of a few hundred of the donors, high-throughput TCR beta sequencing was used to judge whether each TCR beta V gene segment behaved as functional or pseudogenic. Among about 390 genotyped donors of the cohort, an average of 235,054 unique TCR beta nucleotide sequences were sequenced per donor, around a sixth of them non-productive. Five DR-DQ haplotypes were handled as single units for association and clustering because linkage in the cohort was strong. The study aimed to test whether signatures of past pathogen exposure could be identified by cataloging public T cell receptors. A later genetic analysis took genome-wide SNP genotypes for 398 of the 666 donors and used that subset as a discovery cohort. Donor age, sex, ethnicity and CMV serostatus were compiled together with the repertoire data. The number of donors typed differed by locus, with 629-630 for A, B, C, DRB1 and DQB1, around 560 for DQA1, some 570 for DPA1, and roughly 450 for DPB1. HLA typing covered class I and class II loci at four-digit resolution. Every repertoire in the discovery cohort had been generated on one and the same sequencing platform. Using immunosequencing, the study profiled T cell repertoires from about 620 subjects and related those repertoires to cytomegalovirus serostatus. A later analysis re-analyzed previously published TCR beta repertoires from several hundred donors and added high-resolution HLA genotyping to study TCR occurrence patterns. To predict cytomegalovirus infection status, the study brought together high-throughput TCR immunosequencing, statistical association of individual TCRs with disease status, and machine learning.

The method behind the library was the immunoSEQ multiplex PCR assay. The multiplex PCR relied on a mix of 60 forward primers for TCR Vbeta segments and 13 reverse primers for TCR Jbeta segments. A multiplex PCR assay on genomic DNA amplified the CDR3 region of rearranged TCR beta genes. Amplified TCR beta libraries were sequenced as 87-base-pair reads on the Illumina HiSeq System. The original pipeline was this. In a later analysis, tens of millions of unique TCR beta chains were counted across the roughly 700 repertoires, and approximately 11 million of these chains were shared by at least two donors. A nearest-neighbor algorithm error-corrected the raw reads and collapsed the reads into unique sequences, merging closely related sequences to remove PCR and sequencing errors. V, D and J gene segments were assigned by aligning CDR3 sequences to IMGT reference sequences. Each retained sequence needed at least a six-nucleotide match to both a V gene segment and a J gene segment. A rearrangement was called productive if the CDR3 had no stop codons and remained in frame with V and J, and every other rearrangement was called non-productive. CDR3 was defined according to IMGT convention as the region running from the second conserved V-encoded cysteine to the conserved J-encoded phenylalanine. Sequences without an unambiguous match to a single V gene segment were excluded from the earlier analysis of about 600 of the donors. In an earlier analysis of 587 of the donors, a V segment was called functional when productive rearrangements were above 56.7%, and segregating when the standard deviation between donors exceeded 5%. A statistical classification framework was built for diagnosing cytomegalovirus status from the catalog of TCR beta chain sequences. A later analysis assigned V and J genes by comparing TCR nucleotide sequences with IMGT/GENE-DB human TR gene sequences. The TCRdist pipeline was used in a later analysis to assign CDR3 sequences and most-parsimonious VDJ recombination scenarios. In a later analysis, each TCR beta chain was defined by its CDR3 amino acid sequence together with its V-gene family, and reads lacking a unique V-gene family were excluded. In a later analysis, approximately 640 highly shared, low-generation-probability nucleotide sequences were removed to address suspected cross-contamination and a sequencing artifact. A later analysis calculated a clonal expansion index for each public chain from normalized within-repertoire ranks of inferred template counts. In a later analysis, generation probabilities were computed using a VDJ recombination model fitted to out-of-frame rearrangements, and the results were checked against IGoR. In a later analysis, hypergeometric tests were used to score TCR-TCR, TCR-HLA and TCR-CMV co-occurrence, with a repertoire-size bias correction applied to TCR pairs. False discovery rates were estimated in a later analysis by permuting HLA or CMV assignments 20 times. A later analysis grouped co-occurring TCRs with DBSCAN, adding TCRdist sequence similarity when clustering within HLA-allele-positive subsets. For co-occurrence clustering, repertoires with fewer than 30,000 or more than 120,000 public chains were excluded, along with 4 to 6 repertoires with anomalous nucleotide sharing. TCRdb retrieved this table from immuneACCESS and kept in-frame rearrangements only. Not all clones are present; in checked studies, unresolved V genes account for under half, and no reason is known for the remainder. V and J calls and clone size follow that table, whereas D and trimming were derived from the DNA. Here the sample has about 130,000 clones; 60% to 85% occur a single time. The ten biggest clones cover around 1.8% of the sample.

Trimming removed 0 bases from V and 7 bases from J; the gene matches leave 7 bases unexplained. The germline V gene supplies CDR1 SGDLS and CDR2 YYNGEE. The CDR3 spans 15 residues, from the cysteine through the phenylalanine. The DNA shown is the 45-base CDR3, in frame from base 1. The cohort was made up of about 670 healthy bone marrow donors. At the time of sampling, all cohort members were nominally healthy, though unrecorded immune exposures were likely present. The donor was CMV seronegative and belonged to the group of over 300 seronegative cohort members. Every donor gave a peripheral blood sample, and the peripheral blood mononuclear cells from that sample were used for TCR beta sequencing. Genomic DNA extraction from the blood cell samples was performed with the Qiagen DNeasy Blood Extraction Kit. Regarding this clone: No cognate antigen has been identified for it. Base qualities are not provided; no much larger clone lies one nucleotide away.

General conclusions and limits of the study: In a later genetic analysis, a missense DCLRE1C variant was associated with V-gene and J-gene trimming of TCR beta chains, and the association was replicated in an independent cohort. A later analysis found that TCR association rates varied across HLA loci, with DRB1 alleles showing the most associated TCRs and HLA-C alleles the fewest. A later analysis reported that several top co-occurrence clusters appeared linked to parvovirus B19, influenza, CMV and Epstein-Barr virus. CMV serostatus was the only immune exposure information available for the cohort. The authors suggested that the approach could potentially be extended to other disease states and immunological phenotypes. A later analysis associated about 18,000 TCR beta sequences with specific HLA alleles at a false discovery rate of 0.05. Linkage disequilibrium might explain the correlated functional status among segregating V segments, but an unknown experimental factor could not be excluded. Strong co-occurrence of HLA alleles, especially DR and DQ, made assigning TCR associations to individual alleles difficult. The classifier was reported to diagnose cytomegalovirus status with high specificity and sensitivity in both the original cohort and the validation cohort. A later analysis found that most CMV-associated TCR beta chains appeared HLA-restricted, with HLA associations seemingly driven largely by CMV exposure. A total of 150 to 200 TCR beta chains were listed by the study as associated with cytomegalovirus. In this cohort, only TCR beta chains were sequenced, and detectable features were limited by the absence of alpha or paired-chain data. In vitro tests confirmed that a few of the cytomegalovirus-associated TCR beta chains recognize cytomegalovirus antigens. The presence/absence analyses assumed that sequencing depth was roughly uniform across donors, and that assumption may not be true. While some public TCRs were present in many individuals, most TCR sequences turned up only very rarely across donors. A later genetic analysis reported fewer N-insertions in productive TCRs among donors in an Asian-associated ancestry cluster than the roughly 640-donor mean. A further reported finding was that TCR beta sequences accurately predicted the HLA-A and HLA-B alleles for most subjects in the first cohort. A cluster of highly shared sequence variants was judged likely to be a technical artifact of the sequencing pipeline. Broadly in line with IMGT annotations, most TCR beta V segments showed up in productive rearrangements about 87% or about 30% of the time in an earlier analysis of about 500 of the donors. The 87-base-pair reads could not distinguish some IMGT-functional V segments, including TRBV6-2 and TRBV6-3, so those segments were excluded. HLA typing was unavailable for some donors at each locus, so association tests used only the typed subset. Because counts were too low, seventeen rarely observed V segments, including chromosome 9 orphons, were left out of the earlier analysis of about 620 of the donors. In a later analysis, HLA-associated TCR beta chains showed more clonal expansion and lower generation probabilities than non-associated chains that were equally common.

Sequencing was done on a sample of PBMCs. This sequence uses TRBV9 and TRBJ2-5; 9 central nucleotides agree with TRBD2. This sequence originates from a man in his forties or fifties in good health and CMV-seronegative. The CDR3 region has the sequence CASSVDGTSRVTQYF. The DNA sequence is TGTGCCAGCAGCGTAGATGGGACTAGCCGGGTGACCCAGTACTTC.